The 15 T cell receptor beta chains in this list originate from one sample, sequenced in a study of blood T cell repertoires in COVID-19. TCRdb's table, derived via immunoSEQ multiplex PCR, lists solely in-frame clones and lacks some. The data show about 160,000 clones, roughly 80% seen once. Sequenced input: PBMCs or T cells enriched from blood (not recorded which). The origin of the receptors is a woman aged 60-75 years who had recovered from COVID-19.

The V call is TRBV5-1, the J call TRBJ2-2; 11 nucleotides line up with TRBD1. Germline V lookup: CDR1 SGHRS, CDR2 YFSETQ. The V and J ends lost 7 bases and 4 bases, in that order; junction bases with no gene match: 18. This CDR3 has 19 residues. CDR3 DNA: TGCGCCAGCTGTTCGGGGCCCTCCGGGACAGGGGGTATCACCGGGGAGCTGTTTTTT. This sequence encodes CASCSGPSGTGGITGELFF.

The chain uses TRBV19 and TRBJ1-2, with TRBD1 as a possible D gene (6 bases). V shed 4 bases and J shed 4 bases, with 13 bases lying between them. The CDR3 is made up of 14 amino acids. From germline, CDR1 is LNHDA and CDR2 SQIVND (reference sequence). The CDR3, as DNA: TGTGCCAGTAGTACTCCACAGGGTACCTATGGCTACACCTTC. It codes for CASSTPQGTYGYTF.

This chain uses TRBV9 with TRBJ1-2; 10 bases agree with TRBD1. The ends lost 3 bases at V and 8 bases at J; junction bases unmatched: 7. The V gene's germline CDR1 is SGDLS and CDR2 YYNGEE. The CDR3 extends over 14 amino acids. CDR3: CASSARQGANGYTF. The CDR3 DNA sequence: TGTGCCAGCAGCGCTCGACAGGGGGCGAACGGCTACACCTTC.

The CDR3 here is CASSQAGKGNSPLHF. CDR3 bases: TGCGCCAGCAGTCAGGCAGGGAAGGGTAATTCACCCCTCCACTTT. The chain couples TRBV23-1 to TRBJ1-6; tentatively, D is TRBD1 (5 bases). TRBV23-1 is classed as an ORF, of uncertain function. The CDR3 has 15 residues. V lost 3 bases to trimming and J lost 6 bases, with 12 bases between them.

The chain carries TRBV2 and TRBJ2-3; 11 bases agree with TRBD1. Germline-derived CDR1 and CDR2 are SNHLY and FYNNEI. There are 15 residues in the CDR3. The V segment lost 4 bases and the J segment 2 bases; nucleotides outside the gene matches: 2. The CDR3 spells CASSGDRGSTDTQYF. The CDR3 DNA reads as TGTGCCAGCAGTGGGGACAGGGGGTCCACAGATACGCAGTATTTT.

The CDR3 loop is CASSLGWTGTNYGYTF. For the CDR3, the DNA is TGTGCCAGCAGCTTGGGCTGGACAGGGACTAACTATGGCTACACCTTC. The chain combines TRBV5-6 with TRBJ1-2, with 8 nucleotides matching TRBD1. The CDR3 runs 16 residues. Germline V CDR1 and CDR2: SGHDT, YYEEEE. With 0 bases clipped from V and 0 bases from J, the junction kept 4 bases outside the gene matches. Drawing the rest from reference TRBV5-6 and TRBJ1-2, the complete variable domain is DAGVTQSPTHLIKTRGQQVTLRCSPKSGHDTVSWYQQALGQGPQFIFQYYEEEERQRGNFPDRFSGHQFPNYSSELNVNALLLGDSALYLCASSLGWTGTNYGYTFGSGTRLTVV.

This clone was counted a single time. The gene calls are TRBV6-4 and TRBJ1-3; TRBD1 matches 11 bases. The CDR3 loop spans 18 amino acids. Unmatched junction bases numbered 12, after V lost 0 bases and J lost 8 bases. Germline values: CDR1 MRHNA, CDR2 SNTAGT. CDR3 protein: CASSDSRTGGASRDTIYF. The CDR3 region has the DNA TGTGCCAGCAGTGACTCGAGGACAGGGGGCGCATCTCGAGACACCATATATTTT.

The genes are TRBV5-1 and TRBJ1-6; unclear D gene. Germline CDR1 reads SGHRS; CDR2 reads YFSETQ. Deletions cut 4 bases from V and 11 bases from J, with 10 bases between. There are 12 residues in the CDR3. This CDR3 is CASSGELPPLHF. The CDR3 DNA reads as TGCGCCAGCAGCGGAGAGCTCCCACCCCTCCACTTT.

V and J are TRBV5-1 and TRBJ2-7; the match to TRBD2 covers 9 bases. The trim removed 0 bases at V and 2 bases at J, leaving 6 bases unmatched. CDR3 length equals 16 residues. CDR1 and CDR2 from the germline V gene are SGHRS and YFSETQ. CDR3 residues: CASSLAMVAGAYEQYF. The CDR3 DNA follows: TGCGCCAGCAGCTTGGCCATGGTAGCGGGGGCCTACGAGCAGTACTTC. Looking up the rest from reference TRBV5-1 and TRBJ2-7 gives the full variable domain: KAGVTQTPRYLIKTRGQQVTLSCSPISGHRSVSWYQQTPGQGLQFLFEYFSETQRNKGNFPGRFSGRQFSNSRSEMNVSTLELGDSALYLCASSLAMVAGAYEQYFGPGTRLTVT.

The V and J genes are TRBV13 and TRBJ2-1; TRBD2 matches 10 bases. After removal of 2 bases from V and 6 bases from J, the junction contained 1 base not matched to a gene. The CDR3 spans 14 residues. Germline V gene lookup returns CDR1 PRHDT and CDR2 FYEKMQ (reference sequence). The CDR3 DNA sequence: TGTGCCAGCAGCTTAAAGCGGGGGGGCAATGAGCAGTTCTTC. Translation: CASSLKRGGNEQFF.

The chain recombines TRBV6-5 with TRBJ1-1; perhaps TRBD1 as D (5 bases). The ends were cut back, 10 bases at V and 4 bases at J, with 10 bases in the middle. The germline gives CDR1 MNHEY, CDR2 SVGAGI. The CDR3 consists of 11 residues. The CDR3 region has the DNA TGTGCCACCCAGGGAGGCACTGAAGCTTTCTTT. It is translated as CATQGGTEAFF.

Notes on this clone: The sample has other DNA sequences that encode this CDR3 too. The chain combines TRBV5-1 with TRBJ2-5; 10 bases align to TRBD1. Germline CDR1 is SGHRS and CDR2 is YFSETQ. The CDR3 length is 14 residues. V lost 4 bases and J lost 3; bases outside the gene matches: 3. The CDR3, as DNA: TGCGCCAGCAGCGGAGGGACAGGGGAAGAGACCCAGTACTTC. Its protein is CASSGGTGEETQYF.

This clone appeared once. The rearrangement links TRBV3-1 (or the pseudogene TRBV3-2) to TRBJ2-3; no reliable D call. V gave up 11 bases and J gave up 2 bases, with 17 bases separating them. This CDR3 has 14 amino acids. Per germline, CDR1 LGHDT and CDR2 YNNKEL (reference sequence). CDR3 nucleotides: TGTGCCGCGTCTCGGAGACCAGCCACAGATACGCAGTATTTT. This codes for CAASRRPATDTQYF.

V gene TRBV13 combines with J gene TRBJ2-3, with a tentative D call TRBD2 (5 bases). V lost 6 bases and J lost 0, with 7 bases in between. CDR1 and CDR2 from the germline V gene are PRHDT and FYEKMQ (reference sequence). The CDR3 runs to 13 residues. CDR3 amino acids: CASSPGSTDTQYF. The CDR3 DNA reads TGTGCCAGCAGTCCGGGGAGCACAGATACGCAGTATTTT.

This clone has only a few counts. The J gene is TRBJ2-2, the V gene TRBV13; 7 nucleotides agree with TRBD1. The CDR3 spans 15 residues. Trimming cost V 5 bases and J 4 bases; bases outside gene matches: 7. Germline V gene sequence: CDR1 PRHDT, CDR2 FYEKMQ (reference sequence). The CDR3 coding sequence is TGTGCCAGCAGCAGAACAGGGGCCGGCACCGGGGAGCTGTTTTTT. Translated, it gives CASSRTGAGTGELFF.